This T cell receptor (beta chain) was sequenced for a study of CD8 T cells in Susac syndrome. Whole-study findings and limits: Only a relatively small number of individuals were included in the TCR sequencing and HLA analysis.

With 5 bases removed from V and 3 bases from J, the gap between germline ends came to 12 bases. Germline V lookup: CDR1 MNHEY, CDR2 SMNVEV (reference sequence). The CDR3 loop spans 14 amino acids. Concerning this clonotype itself: What it binds is not known.

Reverse transcription of about 0.5 to 1 ug RNA used random hexamers. By means of immunoSEQ multiplex PCR, TCR beta CDR3 spanning 54 Vbeta and 13 Jbeta underwent amplification. TCRdb analysed the immunoSEQ multiplex PCR reads with MiXCR anew, one entry per CDR3 protein. The sample has some 120,000 distinct CDR3 sequences, roughly 90% seen once. As controls, healthy donors matched for age and sex were used. The receptor was isolated from a human donor in good health. The sample consisted of CD8+ T cells from PBMCs. The rearrangement joins TRBV27 to TRBJ2-3; TRBD1 might be the D (6 bases). The CDR3 loop is CASSARGWTDTQYF. The CDR3 region has the DNA TGTGCCAGCAGTGCCAGGGGTTGGACAGATACGCAGTATTTT.